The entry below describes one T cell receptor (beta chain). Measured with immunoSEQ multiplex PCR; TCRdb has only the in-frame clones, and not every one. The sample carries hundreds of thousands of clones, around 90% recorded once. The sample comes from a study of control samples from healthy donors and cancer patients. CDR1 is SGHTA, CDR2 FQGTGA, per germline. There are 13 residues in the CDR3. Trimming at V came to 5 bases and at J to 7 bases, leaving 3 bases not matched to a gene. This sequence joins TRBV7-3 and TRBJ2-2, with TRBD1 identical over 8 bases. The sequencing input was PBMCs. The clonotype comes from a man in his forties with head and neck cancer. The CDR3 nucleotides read TGTGCCAGCAGCCCACAGGGGGACGGGGAGCTGTTTTTT. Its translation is CASSPQGDGELFF.